Only a few counts were recorded for the clone carrying this T cell receptor beta chain. Its specificity is not known. The record originates from a study of beta chain features in type 1 diabetes. Looking at the study overall: About 98,000,000 sorted cells were examined across all samples. General study results and limits: These data did not resolve whether HLA type affects TCRB rearrangement. Reduced insertions and increased deletions marked VDJ junctions in type 1 diabetes patients. Type 1 diabetes patients showed a moderate but significant shortening of TCRB CDR3s in all four CD4+ subsets.

V lost 5 bases and J lost 1, with 11 bases in between. Germline lookup yields CDR1 KGHSH and CDR2 LQKENI. This CDR3 is 14 amino acids long. CD45RO/CCR7/CD25/CD127/CD95/CD27 sorting isolated CD4+ naive, central memory, regulatory and stem cell-like memory cells. The investigators reverse transcribed all of the isolated RNA, so they sequenced expressed TCRB transcripts. TCRdb's table, derived via immunoSEQ multiplex PCR, lists solely in-frame clones and lacks some. Seen here are around 150,000 clones, 10% observed once, and the top ten hold 0.45% to 0.6%. The sequencing input was central memory CD4+ T cells from blood. The rearrangement uses TRBV18 and TRBJ1-1; D is possibly TRBD1 (5 bases). The TCR sequence derives from a man aged 25-45 years with type 1 diabetes. The CDR3 DNA follows: TGTGCCAGCTCAACCTCAGGGCAGAACACTGAAGCTTTCTTT. Residues: CASSTSGQNTEAFF.